The 2 T cell receptor beta chains given below trace back to one sample, sequenced in a study of control samples from healthy donors and cancer patients. Sequencing used immunoSEQ multiplex PCR; TCRdb keeps in-frame clones, though not all of them. The sample holds under 100,000 clones, around 89% seen once. Sequencing was carried out using blood. These receptor sequences come from a woman between 65 and 79 years old in good health.

The chain carries TRBV30 and TRBJ2-7; 7 nucleotides align to TRBD1. The germline gives CDR1 GTSNPN, CDR2 SVGIG (reference sequence). The V gene end was trimmed by 7 bases and the J gene end by 3 bases; junction bases not matched to a gene: 6. This CDR3 has 12 amino acids. The CDR3 DNA is TGTGCCTTTGACAGGGATTACTACGAGCAGTACTTC. It encodes CAFDRDYYEQYF.

Here the CDR3 DNA reads TGTGCCAGCAGCCTGCAGGGGGTCTCTTCACCCCTCCACTTT. Amino acids: CASSLQGVSSPLHF. This chain links TRBV5-4 with TRBJ1-6, with 7 bases fitting TRBD1. This CDR3 contains 14 residues. J lost 9 bases, V lost 4 bases, and 7 bases had no gene match. Germline-derived CDR1 and CDR2 are SGHNT and YYREEE (reference sequence).